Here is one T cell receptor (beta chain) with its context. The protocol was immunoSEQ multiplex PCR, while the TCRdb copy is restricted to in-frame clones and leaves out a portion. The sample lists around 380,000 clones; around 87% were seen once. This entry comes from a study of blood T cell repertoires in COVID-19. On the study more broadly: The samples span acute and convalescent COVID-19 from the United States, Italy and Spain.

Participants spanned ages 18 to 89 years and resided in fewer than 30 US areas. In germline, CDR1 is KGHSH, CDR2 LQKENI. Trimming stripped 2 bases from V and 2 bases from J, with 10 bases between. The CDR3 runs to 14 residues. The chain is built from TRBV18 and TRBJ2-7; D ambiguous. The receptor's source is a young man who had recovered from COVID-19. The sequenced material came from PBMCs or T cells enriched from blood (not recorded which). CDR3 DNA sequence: TGTGCCAGCTCACCAATCCAGGTCACCTACGAGCAGTACTTC. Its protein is CASSPIQVTYEQYF.